The clone carrying this T cell receptor (beta chain) was seen only a few times. The antigen is undetermined. The entry originates in a study of cytomegalovirus exposure and HLA in healthy donors. PCR amplification relied on 60 Vbeta primers (plus 13 Jbeta primers). The table came from immunoSEQ multiplex PCR; TCRdb's copy has only in-frame clones and leaves some out. The data show approximately 220,000 clones, 82% seen once. Study-level points and caveats: The productive fraction for most TCR beta V segments was about 87% or about 30% in an earlier analysis.

Between the trimmed V and J ends, which lost 8 bases and 0 bases, there was a span of 19 bases. CDR3 size: 16 residues. Germline CDR1 is GTSNPN and CDR2 is SVGIG (reference sequence). The rearrangement uses TRBV30 and TRBJ1-4, with D maybe TRBD1 (6 bases). The sequence was collected from a middle-aged man in good health and CMV-seropositive. Sequences were obtained from PBMCs. The CDR3 DNA reads TGTGCCAGAGGACAGAGCACAGTATCAACTAATGAAAAACTGTTTTTT. Encoded protein: CARGQSTVSTNEKLFF.